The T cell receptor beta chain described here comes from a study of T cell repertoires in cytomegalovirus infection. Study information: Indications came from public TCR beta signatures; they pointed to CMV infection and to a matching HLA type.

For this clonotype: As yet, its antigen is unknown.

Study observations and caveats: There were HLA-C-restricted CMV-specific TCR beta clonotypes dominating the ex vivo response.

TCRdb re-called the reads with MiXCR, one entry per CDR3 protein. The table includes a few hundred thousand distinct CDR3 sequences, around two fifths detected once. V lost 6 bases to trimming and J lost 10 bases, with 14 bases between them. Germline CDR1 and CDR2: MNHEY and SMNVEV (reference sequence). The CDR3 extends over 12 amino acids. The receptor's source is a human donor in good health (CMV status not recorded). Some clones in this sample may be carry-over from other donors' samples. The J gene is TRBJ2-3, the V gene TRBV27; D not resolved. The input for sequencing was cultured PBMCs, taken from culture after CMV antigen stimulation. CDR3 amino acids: CASRPTGGSQYF. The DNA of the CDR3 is TGTGCCAGCAGACCCACGGGCGGTTCGCAGTATTTT.